A single sample gave rise to the 3 T cell receptor beta chains below, sequenced in a study of T cell responses to AZD1222 COVID-19 vaccine. Some clones are missing from TCRdb's copy, which holds only in-frame ones; the method was immunoSEQ multiplex PCR. Of 140,000 to 150,000 clones in the sample, about 92% are singletons; the top ten hold more than 8%. The sample here was peripheral blood, taken on day 0 of AZD1222 vaccination. The receptors were gathered from an adult in good health.

This chain joins TRBV3-1 (or the pseudogene TRBV3-2) and TRBJ2-5; D ambiguous. Germline CDR1 and CDR2: LGHDT and YNNKEL (reference sequence). This CDR3 contains 15 residues. V lost 1 base and J lost 2, with 11 bases in between. The CDR3 DNA reads TGTGCCAGCAGCCAAGCCCCGCTAGGGCAAGAGACCCAGTACTTC. Its protein is CASSQAPLGQETQYF.

The chain recombines TRBV7-9 with TRBJ2-3, with 8 bases aligning to TRBD1. Trimming at V came to 0 bases and at J to 7 bases, leaving 6 bases not matched to a gene. Germline assignment: CDR1 SEHNR and CDR2 FQNEAQ (reference sequence). The CDR3 is made up of 15 amino acids. Here the CDR3 reads CASSLAYRGENTQYF. Written as DNA, the CDR3 is TGTGCCAGCAGCTTAGCGTACAGGGGGGAAAATACGCAGTATTTT.

The V call is TRBV4-1, the J call TRBJ1-3; no firm D call. Germline CDR1 is MGHRA and CDR2 is YSYEKL. The CDR3 extends over 16 amino acids. V lost 2 bases and J lost 0, with 11 bases in between. For the CDR3, the DNA is TGCGCCAGCAGCCAAATATCGGGAATCTCTGGAAACACCATATATTTT. This translates into CASSQISGISGNTIYF.